This T cell receptor (beta chain) was found in a study of T-cell reconstitution after alpha-beta-depleted transplantation in children. The CDR3 is 14 amino acids. Preparation of the TCRbeta library was carried out with unique molecular identifiers. TCRdb ran MiXCR on the PCR reads and lists one entry per CDR3 protein. In the table there are 200,000 to 250,000 distinct CDR3 sequences, around 9.5% of which are singletons. This clonotype has more than one count but fewer than ten. The origin of this receptor is a human donor who donated a stem cell graft to a child with acute lymphoblastic leukemia. The starting material was PBMCs from the stem cell graft donor, obtained from the stem cell graft. V is TRBV21-1 and J is TRBJ1-2; the D call in the table, TRBD1, was not verified against the DNA. TRBV21-1 is designated a pseudogene. The CDR3 protein is CASSTHGAPGGYTF. DNA for the CDR3: TGTGCCAGCAGCACCCACGGGGCCCCTGGAGGCTACACCTTC.